This T cell receptor (beta chain) was profiled in a study of T-cell reconstitution after alpha-beta-depleted transplantation in children. Molecular barcoding with unique molecular identifiers was used for the TCRbeta library. TCRdb re-derived calls from the PCR reads in MiXCR, one entry per CDR3 protein. Here the sample spans approximately 270,000 distinct CDR3 sequences, more than 9% being singletons. The table lists this clonotype with a few counts. This CDR3 region has 16 residues. V gave up 1 base and J gave up 5 bases, with 19 bases separating them. Per germline, CDR1 DFQATT and CDR2 SNEGSKA (reference sequence).

The specimen comprised PBMCs from the stem cell graft donor, sampled from the stem cell graft. The chain uses TRBV20-1 and TRBJ2-3; perhaps TRBD1 as D (6 bases). This sequence originates from a human donor who donated a stem cell graft to a child with SCID. CDR3 loop: CSARAPLARGGDTQYF. The CDR3 DNA follows: TGCAGTGCTAGAGCCCCTCTAGCCCGAGGGGGAGATACGCAGTATTTT.